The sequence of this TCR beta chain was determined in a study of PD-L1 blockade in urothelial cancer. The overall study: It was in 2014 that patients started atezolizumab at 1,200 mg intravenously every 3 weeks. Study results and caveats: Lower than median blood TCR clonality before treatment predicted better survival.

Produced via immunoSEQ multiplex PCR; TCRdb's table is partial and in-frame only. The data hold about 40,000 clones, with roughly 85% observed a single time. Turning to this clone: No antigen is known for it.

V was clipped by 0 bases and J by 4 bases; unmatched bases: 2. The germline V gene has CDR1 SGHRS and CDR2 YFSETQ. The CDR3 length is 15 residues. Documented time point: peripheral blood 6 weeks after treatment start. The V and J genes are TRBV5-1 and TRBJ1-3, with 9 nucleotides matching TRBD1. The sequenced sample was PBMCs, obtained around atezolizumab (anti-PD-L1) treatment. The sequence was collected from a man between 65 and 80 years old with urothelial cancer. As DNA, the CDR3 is TGCGCCAGCAGCTTGGACAGGGGGCAAGGAAACACCATATATTTT. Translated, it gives CASSLDRGQGNTIYF.